This entry features one T cell receptor (beta chain) sequence. Germline V gene sequence: CDR1 SGHDT, CDR2 YYEEEE. The CDR3 sequence is 15 residues long. The V end was cut by 3 bases, the J end by 4 bases, with 14 bases between. Original processing methods: Reference gene primer amplification in the assay estimated nucleated cell counts. TCRdb keeps only in-frame clones here, not all; method: immunoSEQ multiplex PCR. For V, J and clone size, that table is used; D and trimming come from the DNA. The table lists 48,000 or so clones, around 86% of them singletons. These data belong to a study of blood T cell repertoires in COVID-19.

Material: peripheral blood. The source of this sequence is a woman aged 80 or over with COVID-19, enrolled during active disease. This chain joins TRBV5-6 and TRBJ1-3, with D perhaps matching TRBD1 (5 bases). This CDR3 is CASSSLTVLGNTIYF. CDR3 nucleotides: TGTGCCAGCAGCTCCCTGACAGTCCTAGGAAACACCATATATTTT.